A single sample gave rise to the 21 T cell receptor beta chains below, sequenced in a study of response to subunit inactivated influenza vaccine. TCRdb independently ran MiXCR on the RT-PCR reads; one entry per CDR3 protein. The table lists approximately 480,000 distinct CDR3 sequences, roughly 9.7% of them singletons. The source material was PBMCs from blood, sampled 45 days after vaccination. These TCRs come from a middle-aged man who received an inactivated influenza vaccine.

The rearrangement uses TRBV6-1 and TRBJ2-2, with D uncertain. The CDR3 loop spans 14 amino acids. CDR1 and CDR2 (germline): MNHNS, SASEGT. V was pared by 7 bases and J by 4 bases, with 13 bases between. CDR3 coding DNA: TGTGCCAGCACTCGATCTGGCCTCACCGGGGAGCTGTTTTTT. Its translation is CASTRSGLTGELFF.

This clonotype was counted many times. The CDR3 DNA reads as TGTGCCAGCAGCCTCCGTAGGAATGAAAAACTGTTTTTT. Amino acid sequence: CASSLRRNEKLFF. The genes are TRBV12-3 or TRBV12-4 and TRBJ1-4; no clear D. The V gene lost 6 bases and the J gene lost 5 bases, with 10 bases spanning the gap. This CDR3 comprises 13 residues.

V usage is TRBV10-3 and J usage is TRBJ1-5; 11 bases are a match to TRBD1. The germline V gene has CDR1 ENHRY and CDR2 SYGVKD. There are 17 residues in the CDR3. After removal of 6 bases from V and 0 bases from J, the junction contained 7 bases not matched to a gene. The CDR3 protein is CAISGTGGSYSNQPQHF. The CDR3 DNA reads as TGTGCCATCAGCGGGACAGGGGGGTCTTATAGCAATCAGCCCCAGCATTTT.

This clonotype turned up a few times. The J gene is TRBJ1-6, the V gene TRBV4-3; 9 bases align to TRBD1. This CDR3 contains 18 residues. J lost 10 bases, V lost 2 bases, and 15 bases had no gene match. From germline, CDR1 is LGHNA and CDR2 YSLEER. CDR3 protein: CASSQHALPGQGGSPLHF. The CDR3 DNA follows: TGCGCCAGCAGCCAACATGCTTTACCGGGACAGGGAGGGTCACCCCTCCACTTT.

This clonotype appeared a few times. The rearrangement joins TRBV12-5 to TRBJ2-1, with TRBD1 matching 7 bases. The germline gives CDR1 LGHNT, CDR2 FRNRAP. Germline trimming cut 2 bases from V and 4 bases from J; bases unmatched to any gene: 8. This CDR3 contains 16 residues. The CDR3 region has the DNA TGTGCTAGTGGTTTGTTAAGGGGGCAAAGGTACAATGAGCAGTTCTTC. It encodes CASGLLRGQRYNEQFF.

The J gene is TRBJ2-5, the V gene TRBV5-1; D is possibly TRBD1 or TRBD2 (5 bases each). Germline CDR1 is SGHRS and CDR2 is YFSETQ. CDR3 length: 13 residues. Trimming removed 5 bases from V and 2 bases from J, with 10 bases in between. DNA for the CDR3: TGCGCCAGCAGGGGGACGGTTCAAGAGACCCAGTACTTC. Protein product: CASRGTVQETQYF.

The CDR3 DNA sequence: TGCGCCAGCAGCTTGGAACCGGCACCTTTGAACACTGAAGCTTTCTTT. It encodes CASSLEPAPLNTEAFF. V is TRBV5-1 and J is TRBJ1-1, with D unclear. From germline, CDR1 is SGHRS and CDR2 YFSETQ. The CDR3 extends over 16 amino acids. The V end lost 0 bases, the J end lost 0 bases, and 12 bases lay between the germline ends.

The CDR3 nucleotides read TGTGCCAGCAGCCACCATCTCGTGACAGGGTTCGCCTACAATGAGCAGTTCTTC. Translated: CASSHHLVTGFAYNEQFF. V usage is TRBV11-1 and J usage is TRBJ2-1; 7 nucleotides line up with TRBD1. The CDR3 is 18 residues long. J gave up 2 bases and V 5 bases, and 15 bases lay outside the gene matches. Per the germline V gene, CDR1 is SGHAT and CDR2 is FQDESV (reference sequence). Drawing the rest from reference TRBV11-1 and TRBJ2-1, the complete variable domain is EAEVAQSPRYKITEKSQAVAFWCDPISGHATLYWYRQILGQGPELLVQFQDESVVDDSQLPKDRFSAERLKGVDSTLKIQPAELGDSAMYLCASSHHLVTGFAYNEQFFGPGTRLTVL.

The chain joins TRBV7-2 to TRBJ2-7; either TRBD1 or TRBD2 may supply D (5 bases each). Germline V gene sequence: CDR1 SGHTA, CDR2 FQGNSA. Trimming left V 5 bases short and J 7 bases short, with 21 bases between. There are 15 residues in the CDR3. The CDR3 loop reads CASSPEWGRSIEQYF. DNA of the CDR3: TGTGCCAGCAGCCCGGAATGGGGACGAAGTATAGAGCAGTACTTC.

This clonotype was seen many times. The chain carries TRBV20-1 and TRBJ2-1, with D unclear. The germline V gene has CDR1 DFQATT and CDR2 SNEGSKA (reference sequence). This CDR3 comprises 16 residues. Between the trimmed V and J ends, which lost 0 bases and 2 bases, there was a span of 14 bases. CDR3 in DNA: TGCAGTGCTAGAGATTACGGCGAAGGCGCCTACAATGAGCAGTTCTTC. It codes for CSARDYGEGAYNEQFF.

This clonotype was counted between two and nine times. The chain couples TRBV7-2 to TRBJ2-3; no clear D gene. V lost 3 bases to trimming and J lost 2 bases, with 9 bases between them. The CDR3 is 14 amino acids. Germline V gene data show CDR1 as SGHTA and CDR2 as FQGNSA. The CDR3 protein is CASSLSFSTDTQYF. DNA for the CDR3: TGTGCCAGCAGCTTGAGCTTCTCCACAGATACGCAGTATTTT.

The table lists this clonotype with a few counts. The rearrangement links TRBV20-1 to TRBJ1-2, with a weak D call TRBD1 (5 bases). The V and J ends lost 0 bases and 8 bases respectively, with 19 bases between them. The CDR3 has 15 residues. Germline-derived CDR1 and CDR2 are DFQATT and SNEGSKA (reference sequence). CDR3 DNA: TGCAGTGCTAGAGATGGTCGGGGGGTGAGCAAGGGCTACACCTTC. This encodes CSARDGRGVSKGYTF.

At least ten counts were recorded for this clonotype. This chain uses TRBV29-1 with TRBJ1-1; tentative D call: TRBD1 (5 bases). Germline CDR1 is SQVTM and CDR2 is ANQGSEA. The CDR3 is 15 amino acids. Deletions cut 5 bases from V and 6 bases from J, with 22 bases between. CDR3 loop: CSVSAFRDRRPEAFF. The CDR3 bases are TGCAGCGTTTCCGCCTTCCGGGACCGTCGACCTGAAGCTTTCTTT.

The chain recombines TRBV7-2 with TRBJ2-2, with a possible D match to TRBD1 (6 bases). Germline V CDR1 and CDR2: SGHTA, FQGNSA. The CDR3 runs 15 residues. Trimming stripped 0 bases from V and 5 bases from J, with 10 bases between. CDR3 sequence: CASSLATGRTGELFF. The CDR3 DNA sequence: TGTGCCAGCAGCTTAGCCACAGGGCGAACCGGGGAGCTGTTTTTT.

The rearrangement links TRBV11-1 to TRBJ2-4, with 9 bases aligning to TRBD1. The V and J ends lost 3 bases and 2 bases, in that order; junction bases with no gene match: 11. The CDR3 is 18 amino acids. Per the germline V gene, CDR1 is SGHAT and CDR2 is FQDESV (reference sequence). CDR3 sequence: CASSFSYGQGSSKNIQYF. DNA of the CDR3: TGTGCCAGCAGCTTCTCTTACGGACAGGGGTCTTCCAAAAACATTCAGTACTTC.

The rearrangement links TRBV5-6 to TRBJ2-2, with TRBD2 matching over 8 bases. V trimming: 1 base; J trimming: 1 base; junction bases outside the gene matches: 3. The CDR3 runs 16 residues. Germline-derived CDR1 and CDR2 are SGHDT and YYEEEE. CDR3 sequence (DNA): TGTGCCAGCAGCTTGATTGCGGGGGGGAACACCGGGGAGCTGTTTTTT. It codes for CASSLIAGGNTGELFF.

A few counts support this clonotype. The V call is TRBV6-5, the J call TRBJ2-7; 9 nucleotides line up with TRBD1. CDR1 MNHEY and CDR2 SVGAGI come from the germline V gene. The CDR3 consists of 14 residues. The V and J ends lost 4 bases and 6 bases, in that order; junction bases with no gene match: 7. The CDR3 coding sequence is TGTGCCAGCAGTTCCGGGACAGGGAGAGGCGAGCAGTACTTC. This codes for CASSSGTGRGEQYF.

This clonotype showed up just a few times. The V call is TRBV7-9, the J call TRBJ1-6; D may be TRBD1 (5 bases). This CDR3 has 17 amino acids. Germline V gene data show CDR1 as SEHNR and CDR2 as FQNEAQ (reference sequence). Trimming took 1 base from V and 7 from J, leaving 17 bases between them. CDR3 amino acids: CASSLGKPGRGNSPLHF. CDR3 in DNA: TGTGCCAGCAGCTTAGGAAAACCGGGACGGGGGAATTCACCCCTCCACTTT.

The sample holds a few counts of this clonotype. The DNA of the CDR3 is TGCAGTGCTCCCTGGCCAGGGACTAGCGGGAACTACGAGCAGTACTTC. This codes for CSAPWPGTSGNYEQYF. This chain joins TRBV20-1 and TRBJ2-7, with 13 positions matching TRBD2. The CDR3 totals 16 residues. V shed 5 bases and J 3 bases; nucleotides not matched to a gene: 10. The germline V gene has CDR1 DFQATT and CDR2 SNEGSKA (reference sequence).

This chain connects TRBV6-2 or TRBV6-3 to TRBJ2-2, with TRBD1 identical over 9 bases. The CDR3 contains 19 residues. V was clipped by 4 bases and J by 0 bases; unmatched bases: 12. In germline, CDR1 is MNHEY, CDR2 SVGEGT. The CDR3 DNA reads TGTGCCAGCAGTTCCTACAGACGCCGGGACAGGGCGAACACCGGGGAGCTGTTTTTT. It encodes CASSSYRRRDRANTGELFF.

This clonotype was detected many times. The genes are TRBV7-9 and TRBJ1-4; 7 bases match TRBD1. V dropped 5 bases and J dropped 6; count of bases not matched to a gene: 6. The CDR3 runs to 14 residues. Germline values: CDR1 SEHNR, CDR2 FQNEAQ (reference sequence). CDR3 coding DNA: TGTGCCAGCAGCCCACGGGACAGATATGAAAAACTGTTTTTT. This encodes CASSPRDRYEKLFF.